This T cell receptor beta chain was recovered during a study of T cells expressing NK-cell markers. The overall study: Sorted CD3+CD56+NKG2C+, CD3+CD56+NKG2C- and CD3+CD56-NKG2C+ T-cell subsets were beta-chain profiled. General study findings and limits: Dominance of the CD3+CD56-NKG2C+ fraction by these clonotypes also held in a handful of donors.

Beta-chain TCR cDNA was generated via 5'RACE template switching with UMIs. From its re-call of the 5' RACE reads, TCRdb lists each CDR3 protein once, without DNA. This sample's table reports roughly 430,000 distinct CDR3 sequences. The germline V gene encodes CDR1 GTSNPN and CDR2 SVGIG (reference sequence). This CDR3 is built from 12 residues. Turning to this clonotype: Its target is unknown.

This sequence originates from a woman aged 18-70 years in good health. This chain joins TRBV30 and TRBJ2-1; the D gene TCRdb calls, TRBD1, cannot be checked with no DNA. Specimen: blood T cells: a sorted CD56 or NKG2C T cell subset, CD4+ or CD8+ T cells, or bulk PBMC T cells (not recorded which). The CDR3 protein is CAWTSQGYEQFF. Variable domain in full (rest from reference TRBV30 and TRBJ2-1): SQTIHQWPATLVQPVGSPLSLECTVEGTSNPNLYWYRQAAGRGLQLLFYSVGIGQISSEVPQNLSASRPQDRQFILSSKKLLLSDSGFYLCAWTSQGYEQFFGPGTRLTVL.